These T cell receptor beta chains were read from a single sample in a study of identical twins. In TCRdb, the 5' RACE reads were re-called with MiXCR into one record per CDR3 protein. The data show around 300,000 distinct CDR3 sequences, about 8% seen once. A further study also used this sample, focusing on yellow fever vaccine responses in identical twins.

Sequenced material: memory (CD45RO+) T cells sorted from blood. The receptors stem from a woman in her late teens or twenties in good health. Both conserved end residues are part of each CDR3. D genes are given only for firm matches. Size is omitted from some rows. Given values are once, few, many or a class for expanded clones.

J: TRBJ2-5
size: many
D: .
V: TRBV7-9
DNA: TGTGCCAGCAGCCGCGGGACAGCCCAAGAGACCCAGTACTTC
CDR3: CASSRGTAQETQYF

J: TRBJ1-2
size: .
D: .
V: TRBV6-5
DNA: TGTGCCAGCAGTTCGCCGGGCAGGGAGGACTATGGCTACACCTTC
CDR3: CASSSPGREDYGYTF

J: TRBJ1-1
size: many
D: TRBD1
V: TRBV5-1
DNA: TGCGCCAGCAGCACCATGACAGGGGAGAAGGAAGCTTTCTTT
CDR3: CASSTMTGEKEAFF

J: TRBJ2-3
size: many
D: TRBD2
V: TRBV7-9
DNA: TGTGCCAGCAGCCTCCAGCTAGCGGTCGATACGCAGTATTTT
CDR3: CASSLQLAVDTQYF

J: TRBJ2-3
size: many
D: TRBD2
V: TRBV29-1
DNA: TGCAGCGTCACTGGGACTAGCGGGAGCACAGATACGCAGTATTTT
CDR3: CSVTGTSGSTDTQYF

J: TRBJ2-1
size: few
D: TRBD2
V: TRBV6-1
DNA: TGTGCCACGGGACTAGTGTACAATGAGCAGTTCTTC
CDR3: CATGLVYNEQFF

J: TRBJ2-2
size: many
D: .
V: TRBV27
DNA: TGTGCCAGCAGTTTAAACCAGAACCAGGGCACCGTGGGCGGGGAGCTGTTTTTT
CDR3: CASSLNQNQGTVGGELFF

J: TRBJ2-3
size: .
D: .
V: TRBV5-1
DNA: TGCGCCAGCAGCCCGAAGGTCGGGGCGGGCACAGATACGCAGTATTTT
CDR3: CASSPKVGAGTDTQYF

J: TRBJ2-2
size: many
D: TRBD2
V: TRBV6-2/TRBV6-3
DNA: TGTGCCAGCAGCTCGGGACTAGCGACCGGGGAGCTGTTTTTT
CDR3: CASSSGLATGELFF

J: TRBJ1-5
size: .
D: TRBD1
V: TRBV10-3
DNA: TGTGCCATCGGACAGGGGGATCAGCCCCAGCATTTT
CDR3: CAIGQGDQPQHF

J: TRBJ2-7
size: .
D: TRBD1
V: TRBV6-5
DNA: TGTGCCAGCCAAAGGGACAGCGAGCAGTACTTC
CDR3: CASQRDSEQYF

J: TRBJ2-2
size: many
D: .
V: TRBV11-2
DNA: TGTGCCAGCAGGTTAATAGGGGGACCGAACACCGGGGAGCTGTTTTTT
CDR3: CASRLIGGPNTGELFF

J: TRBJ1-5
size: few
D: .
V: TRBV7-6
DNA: TGTGCCAGCAGCTTAGCGGCTGCCGACGGGAATCAGCCCCAGCATTTT
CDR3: CASSLAAADGNQPQHF

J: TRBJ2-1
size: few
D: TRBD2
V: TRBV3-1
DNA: TGTGCCAGCAGCCCTCGGGGGGGCCTCTACAATGAGCAGTTCTTC
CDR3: CASSPRGGLYNEQFF

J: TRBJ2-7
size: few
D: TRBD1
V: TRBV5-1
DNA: TGCGCCAGCAGCTTGGCGAGTCAGGGGGACTACGAGCAGTACTTC
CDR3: CASSLASQGDYEQYF

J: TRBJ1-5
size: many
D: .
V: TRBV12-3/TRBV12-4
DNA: TGTGCCAGCAGCGGGGGTGGAGCGCCCCAGCATTTT
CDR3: CASSGGGAPQHF

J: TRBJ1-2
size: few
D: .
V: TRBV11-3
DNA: TGTGCCAGCAGCCAAGAGGGCACAAAAGGCTACACCTTC
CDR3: CASSQEGTKGYTF

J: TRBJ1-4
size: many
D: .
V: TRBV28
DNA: TGTGCCAGCAGTTCCAGCCCAACTAATGAAAAACTGTTTTTT
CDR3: CASSSSPTNEKLFF

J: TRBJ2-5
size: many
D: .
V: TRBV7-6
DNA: TGTGCCAGCAGCAGTCCAGGGGAAGAGACCCAGTACTTC
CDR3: CASSSPGEETQYF

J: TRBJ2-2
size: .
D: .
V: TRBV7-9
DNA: TGTGCCAGCAGCTTATTTAAGGACACCGGGGAGCTGTTTTTT
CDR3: CASSLFKDTGELFF

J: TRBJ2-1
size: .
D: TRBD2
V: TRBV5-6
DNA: TGTGCCAGCAGCTCTCTATTGACTAGCGGGGGGGCTGATGAGCAGTTCTTC
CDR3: CASSSLLTSGGADEQFF

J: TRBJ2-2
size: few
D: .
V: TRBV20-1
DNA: TGCAGTGCCCTGCAGGCGGGGGCTCACACCGGGGAGCTGTTTTTT
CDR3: CSALQAGAHTGELFF

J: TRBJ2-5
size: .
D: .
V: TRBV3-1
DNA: TGTGCCAGCAGCCAAGAAAGAACGTTCTCAGAGACCCAGTACTTC
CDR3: CASSQERTFSETQYF

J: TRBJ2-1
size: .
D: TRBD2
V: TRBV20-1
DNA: TGCAGTGCTAGACGGACTAGCGGGGACTATGAGCAGTTCTTC
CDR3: CSARRTSGDYEQFF

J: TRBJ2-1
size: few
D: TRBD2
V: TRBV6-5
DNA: TGTGCCAGCAGTTACGTGGCGGGGGGGCCGAATGAGCAGTTCTTC
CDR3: CASSYVAGGPNEQFF

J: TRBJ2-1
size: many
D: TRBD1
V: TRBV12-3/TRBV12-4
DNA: TGTGCCAGCAAGCTGGGACAGGTAGCTACTGAGCAGTTCTTC
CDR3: CASKLGQVATEQFF

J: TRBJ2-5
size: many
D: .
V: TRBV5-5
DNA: TGTGCCAGCAGCTTGGGTCTGCCGCCGGAGACCCAGTACTTC
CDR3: CASSLGLPPETQYF

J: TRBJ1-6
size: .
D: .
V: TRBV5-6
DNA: TGTGCCAGCAGCTTGCAACAGGGATATAATTCACCCCTCCACTTT
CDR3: CASSLQQGYNSPLHF

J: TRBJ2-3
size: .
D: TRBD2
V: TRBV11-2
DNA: TGTGCCAGCAGTTTGGGAGGGCTCCTCACAGATACGCAGTATTTT
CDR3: CASSLGGLLTDTQYF

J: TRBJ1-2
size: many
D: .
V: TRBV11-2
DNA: TGTGCCAGCAGCCCCGGACAGACTAACTATGGCTACACCTTC
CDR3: CASSPGQTNYGYTF

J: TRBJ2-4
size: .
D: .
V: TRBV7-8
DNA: TGTGCCAGCAGCTCAGGAGGGGGAATCCCGTACTTC
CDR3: CASSSGGGIPYF

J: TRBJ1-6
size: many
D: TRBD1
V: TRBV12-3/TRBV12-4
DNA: TGTGCCAGCAGTCCAGGGACAGATTATAATTCACCCCTCCACTTT
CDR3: CASSPGTDYNSPLHF

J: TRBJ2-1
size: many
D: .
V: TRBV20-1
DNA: TGCAGTGCTAGAGATGGTCGGGAGACGAGTGAGCAGTTCTTC
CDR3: CSARDGRETSEQFF

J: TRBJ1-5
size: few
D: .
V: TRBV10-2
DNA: TGCGCCAGCAGTGATGGTCGTAATCAGCCCCAGCATTTT
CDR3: CASSDGRNQPQHF

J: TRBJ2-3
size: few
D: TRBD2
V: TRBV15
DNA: TGTGCCACCAGCAGAGATCTCGGGGGGGCCGGAGATACGCAGTATTTT
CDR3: CATSRDLGGAGDTQYF

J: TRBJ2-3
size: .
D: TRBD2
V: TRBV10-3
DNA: TGTGCCGCACGGACTAGCGGGAAGACAGATACGCAGTATTTT
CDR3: CAARTSGKTDTQYF

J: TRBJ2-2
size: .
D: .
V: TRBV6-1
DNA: TGTGCCAGCAGTGGCCCGAGGGCTACGAACACCGGGGAGCTGTTTTTT
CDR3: CASSGPRATNTGELFF

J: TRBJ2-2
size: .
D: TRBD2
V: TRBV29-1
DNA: TGCAGCGTGGCAGAGCGGGGCGCTGTACCCGGGGAGCTGTTTTTT
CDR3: CSVAERGAVPGELFF

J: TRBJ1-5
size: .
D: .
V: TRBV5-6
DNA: TGTGCCAGCAGCTTGGGAGACAGGTTCGGGGAGCCCCAGCATTTT
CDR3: CASSLGDRFGEPQHF

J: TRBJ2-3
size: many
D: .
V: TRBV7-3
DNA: TGTGCCAGCGGGAACAGTCCAGATACGCAGTATTTT
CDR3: CASGNSPDTQYF

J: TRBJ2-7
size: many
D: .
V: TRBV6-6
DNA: TGTGCCATTGGCGCCAGCTCCTACGAGCAGTACTTC
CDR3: CAIGASSYEQYF

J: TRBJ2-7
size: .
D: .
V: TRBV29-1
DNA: TGCAGCGTTGTAGGACAGCAATCAACCTACGAGCAGTACTTC
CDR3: CSVVGQQSTYEQYF

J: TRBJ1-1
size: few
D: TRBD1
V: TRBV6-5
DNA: TGTGCCAGCAGTTACGAGGGCAGGGGGGTCACTGAAGCTTTCTTT
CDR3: CASSYEGRGVTEAFF